The T cell receptor beta chain under discussion was sequenced for a study of response to subunit inactivated influenza vaccine. The junction had 6 bases not matched to a gene; V was cut back by 0 bases and J by 10 bases. CDR1 is MGHRA, CDR2 YSYEKL, per germline. CDR3 length equals 15 residues. Comment on this clonotype: Antigen: not known.

Study conclusions and caveats: T cells newly recruited by each seasonal influenza vaccination are few, the authors suggested.

TCRdb reanalysed the RT-PCR reads using MiXCR and keeps one entry per CDR3 protein. The repertoire holds about 310,000 distinct CDR3 sequences, with 21% as singletons. The sequencing here drew on PBMCs from blood, taken less than 22 months after vaccination. The chain is built from TRBV4-1 and TRBJ1-6, with TRBD1 matching over 7 bases. This receptor was identified in a man between 50 and 75 years old who received an inactivated influenza vaccine. CDR3 sequence (DNA): TGCGCCAGCAGCCAAGAGGGACAGTCAAAGTCACCCCTCCACTTT. It translates to CASSQEGQSKSPLHF.